Presented here are 16 T cell receptor beta chains from one specimen sequenced in a study of OX40 agonist ivuxolimab in advanced cancers. TCRdb keeps only in-frame clones here, not all; method: immunoSEQ multiplex PCR. The sample has about 94,000 clones, over 75% seen once. The specimen was CD4+ or CD8+ T cells sorted from blood, collected in a trial of the OX40 agonist ivuxolimab. The receptors come from an adult with an advanced solid tumor such as melanoma, head and neck, liver or kidney cancer.

The chain couples TRBV25-1 to TRBJ2-6; D may match TRBD1 or TRBD2 (6 bases each). Trimming pared 5 bases from V and 0 bases from J, leaving 17 bases between. Germline V gene lookup returns CDR1 MGHDK and CDR2 SYGVNS. The CDR3 consists of 18 residues. The CDR3 bases are TGTGCCAGCAGTACGAAAGGTGGAGGGGGCTCTGGGGCCAACGTCCTGACTTTC. Amino acid sequence: CASSTKGGGGSGANVLTF. The full variable domain, completed using reference TRBV25-1 and TRBJ2-6, is EADIYQTPRYLVIGTGKKITLECSQTMGHDKMYWYQQDPGMELHLIHYSYGVNSTEKGDLSSESTVSRIRTEHFPLTLESARPSHTSQYLCASSTKGGGGSGANVLTFGAGSRLTVL.

The gene calls are TRBV5-6 and TRBJ1-5; D perhaps matches TRBD1 (5 bases). The germline V gene encodes CDR1 SGHDT and CDR2 YYEEEE. The CDR3 totals 14 residues. V was trimmed by 4 bases and J by 3 bases, leaving 11 bases between them. CDR3 protein: CASSTGRFNQPQHF. As DNA, the CDR3 is TGTGCCAGCAGCACGGGACGGTTCAATCAGCCCCAGCATTTT.

This clone was recorded once. The chain carries TRBV18 and TRBJ2-1, with 14 positions matching TRBD2. The CDR3 runs to 16 residues. Germline CDR1 reads KGHSH; CDR2 reads LQKENI. After removal of 5 bases from V and 8 bases from J, the junction contained 8 bases not matched to a gene. The CDR3 sequence is CASSRGLAGEVDEQFF. CDR3 sequence (DNA): TGTGCCAGCTCAAGGGGACTAGCGGGGGAGGTAGATGAGCAGTTCTTC.

The chain recombines TRBV20-1 with TRBJ1-2; no clear D gene. The CDR3 has 10 amino acids. Germline V gene sequence: CDR1 DFQATT, CDR2 SNEGSKA (reference sequence). V lost 3 bases to trimming and J lost 7 bases, with 6 bases between them. As DNA, the CDR3 is TGCAGTGCTAGCCGATCTGGCTACACCTTC. Protein: CSASRSGYTF.

The chain is built from TRBV12-5 and TRBJ1-2; the D is unclear. In germline, CDR1 is LGHNT, CDR2 FRNRAP. V shed 6 bases and J shed 7 bases, with 12 bases lying between them. This CDR3 is 12 amino acids long. The CDR3 loop is CASGAGPGGYTF. The CDR3 region has the DNA TGTGCTAGTGGAGCGGGTCCCGGTGGCTACACCTTC.

The chain uses TRBV6-6 and TRBJ2-1, with D perhaps being TRBD1 or TRBD2 (6 bases each). Trimming took off 2 bases at V and 9 bases at J, with 17 bases between the two ends. In germline, CDR1 is MNHNY, CDR2 SVGAGI (reference sequence). This CDR3 spans 15 amino acids. CDR3 amino acids: CASSYSTGSGGEQFF. CDR3 coding DNA: TGTGCCAGCAGTTACAGTACAGGGTCCGGGGGTGAGCAGTTCTTC.

The CDR3, as DNA: TGTGCCAGCAGTAAGGCCTGGGATACGCAGTATTTT. Its protein is CASSKAWDTQYF. The chain is built from TRBV7-2 and TRBJ2-3, with D unclear. Trimming stripped 6 bases from V and 6 bases from J, with 10 bases between. This CDR3 has 12 amino acids. Germline values: CDR1 SGHTA, CDR2 FQGNSA.

J is TRBJ1-4 and V is TRBV27; weak D call: TRBD1 (5 bases). Germline-derived CDR1 and CDR2 are MNHEY and SMNVEV (reference sequence). The CDR3 consists of 16 residues. Between the trimmed V and J ends, which lost 2 bases and 7 bases, there was a span of 17 bases. The CDR3 sequence is CASSLGRQIGGEKLFF. CDR3 sequence (DNA): TGTGCCAGCAGTTTAGGTCGGCAGATCGGGGGTGAAAAACTGTTTTTT.

V gene TRBV19 combines with J gene TRBJ1-4, with unresolved D. Trimming took off 4 bases at V and 0 bases at J, with 12 bases between the two ends. The germline gives CDR1 LNHDA, CDR2 SQIVND (reference sequence). The length of the CDR3 is 16 residues. As DNA, the CDR3 is TGTGCCAGTAGTAAGTGGCAGGCTGCAACTAATGAAAAACTGTTTTTT. Its translation is CASSKWQAATNEKLFF.

Turning to this clone: Here the CDR3 omits its conserved ending phenylalanine or tryptophan, so a read error is the likely source. The DNA is left out, because the CDR3 cannot be placed on it with certainty; the CDR3 is given as TCRdb lists it. The genes are TRBV6-6 and TRBJ1-6. The CDR3 extends over 13 residues, inclusive of both ends. CDR1 and CDR2 (germline): MNHNY, SVGAGI (reference sequence). Here the CDR3 reads CASSYSGSASFSL.

The chain carries TRBV12-5 and TRBJ1-4; a weak D match, TRBD1 (6 bases). In germline, CDR1 is LGHNT, CDR2 FRNRAP. Trimming shortened V by 4 bases and J by 5 bases, and 11 bases separated the two germline ends. The CDR3 extends over 14 amino acids. CDR3 residues: CASGSDSANEKLFF. Here the CDR3 DNA reads TGTGCTAGTGGTTCGGACAGCGCGAATGAAAAACTGTTTTTT.

The chain couples TRBV7-2 to TRBJ1-2; TRBD1 might be the D (6 bases). This CDR3 has 15 amino acids. Germline CDR1 reads SGHTA; CDR2 reads FQGNSA. V was pared by 5 bases and J by 4 bases, with 17 bases between. Here the CDR3 DNA reads TGTGCCAGCAGCGGAGACAGGAGCGCCTCCTATGGCTACACCTTC. Translating it yields CASSGDRSASYGYTF.

The V call is TRBV7-9, the J call TRBJ2-7; D is perhaps TRBD2 (6 bases). Germline values: CDR1 SEHNR, CDR2 FQNEAQ (reference sequence). Trimming stripped 0 bases from V and 4 bases from J, with 10 bases between. The CDR3 loop spans 14 amino acids. The CDR3 DNA reads as TGTGCCAGCAGCTTAGCCCGGGACTCTTACGAGCAGTACTTC. Protein: CASSLARDSYEQYF. Together with reference TRBV7-9 and TRBJ2-7, the CDR3 gives the full variable domain: DTGVSQNPRHKITKRGQNVTFRCDPISEHNRLYWYRQTLGQGPEFLTYFQNEAQLEKSRLLSDRFSAERPKGSFSTLEIQRTEQGDSAMYLCASSLARDSYEQYFGPGTRLTVT.

The CDR3 coding sequence is TGTGCCAGCAGCCCCCGGGACAGGGGGGCAGATACGCAGTATTTT. It is translated as CASSPRDRGADTQYF. J is TRBJ2-3 and V is TRBV7-8, with TRBD1 matching 11 bases. After removal of 5 bases from V and 4 bases from J, the junction contained 5 bases not matched to a gene. This CDR3 has 15 residues. Germline CDR1 SGHVS, CDR2 FQNEAQ.

This clone appeared a few times. The chain carries TRBV5-1 and TRBJ2-7, with D unresolved. Trimming cost V 2 bases and J 5 bases, with 14 bases left between them. The CDR3 is 14 amino acids. CDR1 is SGHRS and CDR2 is YFSETQ in the germline V gene. CDR3 loop: CASSFGSQSNEQYF. CDR3 bases: TGCGCCAGCAGCTTTGGATCTCAAAGCAACGAGCAGTACTTC.

The chain couples TRBV4-3 to TRBJ1-6; 7 bases map to TRBD1. The V gene's germline CDR1 is LGHNA and CDR2 YSLEER. J was trimmed by 6 bases and V by 0 bases; bases with no gene match: 5. This CDR3 region has 16 residues. The CDR3 sequence: CASSQDRGQLNSPLHF. CDR3 bases: TGCGCCAGCAGCCAAGATCGGGGACAGCTTAATTCACCCCTCCACTTT.